The clone carrying this TCR beta chain was counted a single time. Germline V gene lookup returns CDR1 ENHRY and CDR2 SYGVKD. The V gene lost 6 bases and the J gene lost 0 bases, with 14 bases spanning the gap. The CDR3 has 15 amino acids. The protocol was immunoSEQ multiplex PCR, while the TCRdb copy is restricted to in-frame clones and leaves out a portion. The sample records some 70,000 clones, 84% being singletons. This sample was taken from a study of T cell responses to AZD1222 COVID-19 vaccine. Sequenced here: peripheral blood, sampled on day 0 of AZD1222 vaccination. The sequence was collected from an adult in good health. The V and J genes are TRBV10-3 and TRBJ1-2, with a weak D call TRBD1 (6 bases). As DNA, the CDR3 is TGTGCCATCAGCCACGGACAGATATCTAACTATGGCTACACCTTC. Protein: CAISHGQISNYGYTF.